The sequence of this T cell receptor (beta chain) was determined in a study of blood T cell repertoires in COVID-19. Study processing details: The authors estimated nucleated cell counts from reference gene primer amplification. The repertoire was sequenced with immunoSEQ multiplex PCR; TCRdb's copy has only in-frame clones and lacks some. That table furnishes V, J and clone size, whereas the DNA furnished D and trimming. The sample has approximately 230,000 clones; about 80% are singletons. The V and J ends lost 5 bases and 1 base, in that order; junction bases with no gene match: 4. There are 15 residues in the CDR3. In germline, CDR1 is SGHTA, CDR2 FQGNSA. Residents of 24 US areas, aged about 18 to 89 years, made up the participants. Participants reported their clinical history, and cohort assignment relied on those reports. Cohort 3 recovered donors had two negative PCRs, clearance, or symptom resolution.

J is TRBJ1-1 and V is TRBV7-2; TRBD1 agrees at 10 bases. The origin of this receptor is a man aged 35-49 years who had recovered from COVID-19. Sequenced material: PBMCs or T cells enriched from blood (not recorded which). In DNA form, the CDR3 reads TGTGCCAGCAGCCGCAGACAGGGGGCGAACACTGAAGCTTTCTTT. Translation gives CASSRRQGANTEAFF.